The sample holds a few counts of the clone carrying this T cell receptor beta chain. Germline CDR1 and CDR2: LNHNV and YYDKDF (reference sequence). Trimming shortened V by 3 bases and J by 0 bases, and 14 bases separated the two germline ends. The CDR3 sequence is 16 residues long. The record originates from a study of beta chain features in type 1 diabetes. Since all of the isolated RNA was reverse transcribed, expressed TCRB transcripts were what got sequenced. The repertoire was sequenced with immunoSEQ multiplex PCR; TCRdb's copy has only in-frame clones and lacks some. The sample lists 450,000 or so clones, over 10% seen once, with less than 0.06% in the top ten. Staining for CD45RO/CCR7/CD25/CD127/CD95/CD27 allowed sorting of CD4+ naive, central memory, regulatory and stem cell-like memory cells.

V and J are TRBV15 and TRBJ1-2, with D uncertain. This sequence was found in a woman aged 18-29 years in good health. Sequenced input: naive CD4+ T cells from blood. CDR3 nucleotides: TGTGCCACCAGCAGGGAGGCTTGGGATCCTAACTATGGCTACACCTTC. Amino acid sequence: CATSREAWDPNYGYTF.